This T cell receptor (beta chain) comes out of a study of control samples from healthy donors and cancer patients (TCRdb year 2020). With respect to this clone: Its antigen remains unidentified. Qualities for individual bases were not recorded, and no much larger clone is one base off.

The library was prepared using the immunoSEQ multiplex PCR assay. Entries here come from immuneACCESS through TCRdb and include only in-frame sequences with V and J called. Some clones fail to appear in such tables; in the studies checked, an unresolved V gene covers under half of the shortfall, and the cause of the remainder is unknown. This sample has 100,000 to 150,000 clones in its table, and 80% to 95% of those were observed once. The ten largest clonotypes hold around 5.1% of the sample. This sequence was found in a man younger than 35 in good health. Sequencing was done on a sample of blood.

The DNA is as follows: TGTGCCAGCAGCTTAGATCCTAGCGGGGGTTACACAGATACGCAGTATTTT. Its protein is CASSLDPSGGYTDTQYF. The rearranged chain carries TRBV11-2 and TRBJ2-3, and 10 junction bases match TRBD2. CDR1 and CDR2 are read off the germline V gene as SGHAT and FQNNGV. The V end gives up 0 bases and the J end 2 bases, leaving 5 bases in the junction not matched to a gene. Inclusive of the bounding cysteine and phenylalanine, the CDR3 is 17 residues long. Only the CDR3 DNA stays, 51 bases, in frame from base 1.